The TCR beta chain described here comes from a study of tumor and adjacent non-tumor tissue in lung cancer. Study context: Patients comprised 12 adenocarcinoma, a couple of squamous cell carcinoma and 1 small cell lung cancer. Broader study findings: Tumor repertoires had a smaller top 100 clone share than normal lung. Compared with tumor, normal lung showed significantly lower TCR diversity.

A modified ARM-PCR protocol with three rounds of nested PCR amplified TCRbeta. TCRdb recomputed calls from the multiplex PCR reads with MiXCR, one row per CDR3 protein. The sample carries roughly 66,000 distinct CDR3 sequences, 60% to 75% recorded once. This sample's RNA came from whole unsorted tissue. On this clonotype itself: As yet, its antigen is unknown. The CDR3 ends on some other residue instead of the conserved phenylalanine or tryptophan, so this is likely a read error.

The CDR3 loop spans 15 amino acids. Germline CDR1 MNHEY, CDR2 SVGEGT. Sequenced material: lung tumor tissue. V is TRBV6-2 or TRBV6-3 and J is TRBJ1-5; tentative D call: TRBD1 (5 bases). The clonotype was recovered from a man between 60 and 70 years old with non-small cell lung cancer. The CDR3 DNA is TGTGTCAGCAGTTCGCGCAGGGCGATGGTGCAGCCCCAGCATCTT. It translates to CVSSSRRAMVQPQHL.